These 27 T cell receptor beta chains originate from one sample sequenced in a study of shared clonotypes between healthy human individuals (dated by TCRdb to 2019 to 2021). The library was produced with the immunoSEQ multiplex PCR assay. Entries here come from immuneACCESS through TCRdb and include only in-frame sequences with V and J called. Some clones fail to appear in such tables; in the studies checked, an unresolved V gene covers under half of the shortfall, and the cause of the remainder is unknown. The sample table records roughly 2 million clones; 95% of these occur just once. The biggest ten clones account for about 0.13% of the sample. Sequencing was done on a sample of naive CD4+ T cells sorted from blood. This specimen's cell subset or site label, interpreted: CD45RA+ positively selected. Every receptor here comes from a man aged 18 to 30 in good health.

The J gene is TRBJ1-2, the V gene TRBV9; D is perhaps TRBD1 (5 bases). Trimming removed 3 bases at V and 7 bases at J, with 25 bases between. The CDR3 has 17 amino acids. Germline V gene data show CDR1 as SGDLS and CDR2 as YYNGEE. CDR3 protein: CASSESRGGPSGAGYTF. The CDR3 DNA follows: TGTGCCAGCAGCGAGAGTAGAGGAGGACCATCCGGGGCTGGCTACACCTTC.

The chain couples TRBV7-2 to TRBJ1-5; D may be TRBD1 (6 bases). V was clipped by 5 bases and J by 2 bases, with 16 bases between them. The CDR3 covers 16 residues. Germline V CDR1 and CDR2: SGHTA, FQGNSA. The CDR3 sequence: CASSLRTGTGNQPQHF. The CDR3 DNA is TGTGCCAGCAGCCTTAGAACAGGGACGGGCAATCAGCCCCAGCATTTT.

This chain connects TRBV18 to TRBJ2-5; D call uncertain. The CDR3 contains 13 residues. Germline V CDR1 and CDR2: KGHSH, LQKENI. V was clipped by 11 bases and J by 1 base, with 14 bases between them. The CDR3 region is CASATGLQETQYF. CDR3 sequence (DNA): TGTGCCTCCGCAACCGGGCTCCAAGAGACCCAGTACTTC.

Of note for this clone: This may be a read error, as it is one base from a much larger clone. Other nucleotide sequences from this sample produce the same CDR3. V is TRBV30 and J is TRBJ1-1; no definite D call. Germline CDR1 GTSNPN, CDR2 SVGIG (reference sequence). The CDR3 extends over 13 amino acids. V dropped 5 bases and J dropped 0 bases, with 10 bases sitting between them. This CDR3 reads CAWSSVMNTEAFF. DNA for the CDR3: TGTGCCTGGTCTAGCGTGATGAACACTGAAGCTTTCTTT.

On this clone itself: The same CDR3 also results from other DNA sequences found in this sample. The chain has TRBV5-1 and TRBJ2-5; no clear D. The CDR3 sequence is 11 residues long. V was trimmed by 4 bases and J by 2 bases, leaving 3 bases between them. The germline CDR1 and CDR2 sequences are SGHRS and YFSETQ. In DNA, the CDR3 is TGCGCCAGCAGCGGACAAGAGACCCAGTACTTC. It specifies CASSGQETQYF.

This chain connects TRBV6-1 to TRBJ2-5; D might be TRBD2 (5 bases). With 10 bases removed from V and 4 bases from J, the gap between germline ends came to 16 bases. The CDR3 contains 13 residues. Looked up from germline, CDR1 is MNHNS and CDR2 is SASEGT. The CDR3 is CAIGLGLGETQYF. In nucleotides, the CDR3 is TGTGCCATAGGACTCGGGCTCGGAGAGACCCAGTACTTC.

This chain joins TRBV9 and TRBJ2-1; 8 bases are shared with TRBD2. The CDR3 totals 16 residues. In germline, CDR1 is SGDLS, CDR2 YYNGEE. V gave up 4 bases and J gave up 7 bases; unmatched junction bases: 13. The CDR3 region is CASSTPGGEGRNEQFF. The CDR3 DNA reads TGTGCCAGCAGCACCCCCGGGGGGGAGGGCCGGAATGAGCAGTTCTTC.

The chain has TRBV27 and TRBJ2-7, with 11 bases identical to TRBD2. CDR3 length: 15 amino acids. The V and J ends lost 5 bases and 5 bases, in that order; junction bases with no gene match: 8. CDR1 MNHEY and CDR2 SMNVEV come from the germline V gene (reference sequence). CDR3 amino acids: CASSPASGGLDEQYF. In nucleotides, the CDR3 is TGTGCCAGCAGTCCCGCTAGCGGGGGGCTGGACGAGCAGTACTTC.

The rearrangement links TRBV28 to TRBJ2-3; TRBD2 matches 9 bases. Trimming at V came to 5 bases and at J to 4 bases, leaving 4 bases not matched to a gene. The V gene's germline CDR1 is MDHEN and CDR2 SYDVKM. This CDR3 spans 14 amino acids. CDR3 DNA: TGTGCCAGCAGTGTTGGGACTAGCCCAGATACGCAGTATTTT. It codes for CASSVGTSPDTQYF.

V and J are TRBV18 and TRBJ1-6; TRBD1 aligns across 10 bases. Trimming took 3 bases from V and 9 from J; bases not matched to a gene: 2. The germline gives CDR1 KGHSH, CDR2 LQKENI. This CDR3 comprises 14 residues. CDR3 DNA: TGTGCCAGCTCACCCGGGACAGGGGTTTCACCCCTCCACTTT. Amino acids: CASSPGTGVSPLHF.

The V and J genes are TRBV27 and TRBJ2-5; D is unresolved. The V end was cut by 5 bases, the J end by 7 bases, with 14 bases between. This CDR3 has 13 residues. Germline values: CDR1 MNHEY, CDR2 SMNVEV (reference sequence). The CDR3 sequence: CASSPTWAGTQYF. CDR3 DNA sequence: TGTGCCAGCAGTCCAACCTGGGCCGGGACCCAGTACTTC.

This clone was recorded only once. The chain links TRBV28 to TRBJ2-5, with 8 bases fitting TRBD1. This CDR3 comprises 17 residues. The J segment lost 2 bases and the V segment lost 6 bases, leaving 14 bases of the junction unmatched. Per germline, CDR1 MDHEN and CDR2 SYDVKM. The CDR3 bases are TGTGCCAGCAGACGGCGTTGGACAGGGTACTTGCAAGAGACCCAGTACTTC. Residues: CASRRRWTGYLQETQYF.

DNA of the CDR3: TGTGCCAGCAGCTTAGGAGGAATGGGCACAGATACGCAGTATTTT. This encodes CASSLGGMGTDTQYF. The chain recombines TRBV11-2 with TRBJ2-3; D not resolved. This CDR3 has 15 residues. Germline values: CDR1 SGHAT, CDR2 FQNNGV. Trimming pared 1 base from V and 1 base from J, leaving 9 bases between.

V is TRBV5-4 and J is TRBJ2-7; D is tentatively TRBD1 or TRBD2 (5 bases each). Germline assignment: CDR1 SGHNT and CDR2 YYREEE (reference sequence). The V and J ends lost 0 bases and 5 bases respectively, with 18 bases between them. CDR3 length: 16 residues. In DNA, the CDR3 is TGTGCCAGCAGCTTGGAAGGTTGGGACGGGAACAACGAGCAGTACTTC. Translated, it gives CASSLEGWDGNNEQYF.

CDR3 DNA: TGCAGCGTCCGCGGGGGACAAGAGACCCAGTACTTC. Amino acids: CSVRGGQETQYF. V and J are TRBV29-1 and TRBJ2-5; TRBD2 matches at 7 bases. There are 12 residues in the CDR3. V gave up 6 bases and J gave up 2 bases; unmatched junction bases: 3. CDR1 and CDR2 (germline): SQVTM, ANQGSEA.

For the CDR3, the DNA is TGTGCCAGCTTTTCCGGCAGCACCTACGAGCAGTACTTC. It encodes CASFSGSTYEQYF. The chain combines TRBV6-5 with TRBJ2-7; D ambiguous. Germline assignment: CDR1 MNHEY and CDR2 SVGAGI. The CDR3 has 13 residues. The V and J ends lost 8 bases and 2 bases respectively, with 13 bases between them.

This chain joins TRBV5-1 and TRBJ1-3, with D perhaps matching TRBD1 (5 bases). Germline lookup yields CDR1 SGHRS and CDR2 YFSETQ. There are 15 residues in the CDR3. Trimming left V 0 bases short and J 8 bases short, with 15 bases between. CDR3 coding DNA: TGCGCCAGCAGCTTGGCCGGGACGGCTTGGGACACCATATATTTT. This encodes CASSLAGTAWDTIYF.

The CDR3 DNA sequence: TGTGCCAGTAGTGCCACCGGGCAGGGGGCGCGGGGCTACACCTTC. Amino acids: CASSATGQGARGYTF. The chain carries TRBV19 and TRBJ1-2, with 8 bases matching TRBD1. Trimming removed 5 bases from V and 8 bases from J; junction bases left unmatched: 13. Per the germline V gene, CDR1 is LNHDA and CDR2 is SQIVND (reference sequence). The CDR3 contains 15 residues. Supplemented by reference TRBV19 and TRBJ1-2, the full variable domain reads DGGITQSPKYLFRKEGQNVTLSCEQNLNHDAMYWYRQDPGQGLRLIYYSQIVNDFQKGDIAEGYSVSREKKESFPLTVTSAQKNPTAFYLCASSATGQGARGYTFGSGTRLTVV.

This chain links TRBV5-4 with TRBJ1-2, with 7 bases that match TRBD1. The ends lost 3 bases at V and 3 bases at J; junction bases unmatched: 2. This CDR3 contains 13 residues. Germline V CDR1 and CDR2: SGHNT, YYREEE (reference sequence). Here the CDR3 reads CASSSTGYYGYTF. CDR3 bases: TGTGCCAGCAGCTCGACAGGGTACTATGGCTACACCTTC.

This clone has a single count. The gene calls are TRBV11-2 and TRBJ2-5, with unresolved D. Germline values: CDR1 SGHAT, CDR2 FQNNGV. Trimming stripped 1 base from V and 5 bases from J, with 8 bases between. The CDR3 is made up of 13 amino acids. In DNA, the CDR3 is TGTGCCAGCAGCTTAGGGTTTTTCGAGACCCAGTACTTC. Translation: CASSLGFFETQYF.

DNA for the CDR3: TGTGCCAGCAGCTTGGGGGCTAGTCGCTACGAGCAGTACTTC. This translates into CASSLGASRYEQYF. This sequence joins TRBV5-6 and TRBJ2-7; no clear D. Trimming removed 0 bases from V and 3 bases from J, with 10 bases in between. CDR3 length: 14 residues. From germline, CDR1 is SGHDT and CDR2 YYEEEE.

The gene calls are TRBV27 and TRBJ2-3, with TRBD1 as a possible D gene (6 bases). This CDR3 has 15 amino acids. Germline CDR1 and CDR2: MNHEY and SMNVEV (reference sequence). Trimming pared 0 bases from V and 6 bases from J, leaving 13 bases between. The CDR3 spells CASSLSWGRMDTQYF. The CDR3 coding sequence is TGTGCCAGCAGTTTATCGTGGGGGCGCATGGATACGCAGTATTTT.

V and J are TRBV6-6 and TRBJ1-1; D remains unclear. Trimming stripped 8 bases from V and 5 bases from J, with 9 bases between. This CDR3 has 11 residues. Germline V gives CDR1 MNHNY, CDR2 SVGAGI (reference sequence). CDR3 coding DNA: TGTGCCAGCGTACTTATAACTGAAGCTTTCTTT. This sequence encodes CASVLITEAFF.

This chain connects TRBV7-8 to TRBJ2-7; possible D gene TRBD1, 6 bases. CDR1 is SGHVS and CDR2 is FQNEAQ in the germline V gene. The V and J ends lost 3 bases and 0 bases respectively, with 12 bases between them. This CDR3 has 15 residues. This CDR3 reads CASSFPGAGSYEQYF. CDR3 nucleotides: TGTGCCAGCAGCTTCCCAGGGGCAGGCTCCTACGAGCAGTACTTC.

Here the CDR3 reads CAISELLNEQYF. The CDR3 DNA is TGTGCCATCAGTGAGTTGTTGAACGAGCAGTACTTC. The chain uses TRBV10-3 and TRBJ2-7; D not resolved. CDR3 length: 12 amino acids. V dropped 1 base and J dropped 5 bases, with 6 bases sitting between them. Germline V CDR1 and CDR2: ENHRY, SYGVKD.

The gene calls are TRBV4-1 and TRBJ2-3, with D perhaps given as TRBD1 or TRBD2 (6 bases each). V lost 1 base and J lost 11, with 22 bases in between. The CDR3 totals 16 residues. CDR1 and CDR2 from the germline V gene are MGHRA and YSYEKL. Here the CDR3 reads CASSQVTQGRGLEQYF. The CDR3 nucleotides read TGCGCCAGCAGCCAAGTTACTCAGGGGCGGGGATTGGAGCAGTATTTT.

This chain uses TRBV5-6 with TRBJ2-1; TRBD2 is a possible D gene (5 bases). V lost 5 bases, J lost 4 bases, and 22 bases lay in between. CDR3 length equals 17 residues. The germline V gene encodes CDR1 SGHDT and CDR2 YYEEEE. The CDR3 region is CASSPPGKVLGYNEQFF. The CDR3 nucleotides read TGTGCCAGCAGTCCCCCCGGGAAGGTTTTGGGTTACAATGAGCAGTTCTTC.